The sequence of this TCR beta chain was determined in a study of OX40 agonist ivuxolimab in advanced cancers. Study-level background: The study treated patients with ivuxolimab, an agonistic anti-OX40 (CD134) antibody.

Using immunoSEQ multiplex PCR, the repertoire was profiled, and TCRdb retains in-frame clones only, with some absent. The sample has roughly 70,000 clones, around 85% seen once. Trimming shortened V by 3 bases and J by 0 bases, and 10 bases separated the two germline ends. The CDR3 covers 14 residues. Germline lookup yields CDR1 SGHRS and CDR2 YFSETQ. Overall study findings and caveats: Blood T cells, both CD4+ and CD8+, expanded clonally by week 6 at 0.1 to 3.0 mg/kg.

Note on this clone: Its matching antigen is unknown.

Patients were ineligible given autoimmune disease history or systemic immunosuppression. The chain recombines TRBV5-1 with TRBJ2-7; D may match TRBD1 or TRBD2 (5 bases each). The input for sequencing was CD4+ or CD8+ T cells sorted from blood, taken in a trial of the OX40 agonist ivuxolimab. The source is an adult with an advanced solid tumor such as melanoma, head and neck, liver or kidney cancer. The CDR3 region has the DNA TGCGCCAGCAGCTCCCGGGGCTTCTCCTACGAGCAGTACTTC. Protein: CASSSRGFSYEQYF.